The 11 T cell receptor beta chains given below trace back to one sample, sequenced in a study of blood T cell repertoires in COVID-19. Assay used: immunoSEQ multiplex PCR; TCRdb lists only in-frame clones, some missing. The sample lists about 16,000 clones, around 90% occurring once. Input material: peripheral blood. The origin of the receptors is a human donor in a cohort sampled during active COVID-19.

The chain carries TRBV5-6 and TRBJ1-4; 8 bases are a match to TRBD1. The length of the CDR3 is 18 residues. The germline CDR1 and CDR2 sequences are SGHDT and YYEEEE. The V segment lost 4 bases and the J segment 0 bases; nucleotides outside the gene matches: 11. The CDR3 coding sequence is TGTGCCAGCAGCATTCTTGGGACAGGAGTTGCAACTAATGAAAAACTGTTTTTT. Its translation is CASSILGTGVATNEKLFF. Using reference TRBV5-6 and TRBJ1-4 for the parts outside the CDR3, the full variable domain is DAGVTQSPTHLIKTRGQQVTLRCSPKSGHDTVSWYQQALGQGPQFIFQYYEEEERQRGNFPDRFSGHQFPNYSSELNVNALLLGDSALYLCASSILGTGVATNEKLFFGSGTQLSVL.

This clone is a singleton in its sample. The CDR3 region has the DNA TGTGCCAGCAGCCGGGACAGGGGATCAACTAATGAAAAACTGTTTTTT. Translated, it gives CASSRDRGSTNEKLFF. The V gene is TRBV5-4, the J gene TRBJ1-4; 10 bases line up with TRBD1. The J segment lost 0 bases and the V segment lost 4 bases, leaving 3 bases of the junction unmatched. The germline gives CDR1 SGHNT, CDR2 YYREEE (reference sequence). The CDR3 totals 16 residues.

The genes are TRBV11-3 and TRBJ2-3; TRBD1 aligns across 8 bases. The germline V gene encodes CDR1 SGHNT and CDR2 YENEEA. The CDR3 has 16 amino acids. Losses at the gene ends were 2 bases for V and 6 bases for J; bases not matched to a gene: 10. The CDR3 DNA follows: TGTGCCAGCAGCTTAAATTCAGGGGGCTTCGCGGATACGCAGTATTTT. Its protein product is CASSLNSGGFADTQYF.

This chain joins TRBV2 and TRBJ1-2; 7 positions agree with TRBD1. The CDR3 totals 15 residues. Germline V gene data show CDR1 as SNHLY and CDR2 as FYNNEI. V lost 7 bases, J lost 4 bases, and 12 bases stayed unmatched. The DNA of the CDR3 is TGTGCCAGCAATATAGGGGGCGAAGGAAGCTATGGCTACACCTTC. The encoded protein is CASNIGGEGSYGYTF. Full variable domain (rest looked up from reference TRBV2 and TRBJ1-2): EPEVTQTPSHQVTQMGQEVILRCVPISNHLYFYWYRQILGQKVEFLVSFYNNEISEKSEIFDDQFSVERPDGSNFTLKIRSTKLEDSAMYFCASNIGGEGSYGYTFGSGTRLTVV.

The chain employs TRBV9 and TRBJ2-7; D is perhaps TRBD2 (6 bases). This CDR3 has 14 residues. CDR1 and CDR2 (germline): SGDLS, YYNGEE. With 4 bases removed from V and 3 bases from J, the gap between germline ends came to 14 bases. The CDR3 DNA reads TGTGCCAGCAGCCCCCTAGCGCTGGGCTACGAGCAGTACTTC. Translating it yields CASSPLALGYEQYF.

The chain couples TRBV7-9 to TRBJ1-5, with D perhaps matching TRBD1 (6 bases). V lost 5 bases, J lost 8 bases, and 10 bases lay in between. Germline V lookup: CDR1 SEHNR, CDR2 FQNEAQ (reference sequence). The CDR3 is 12 amino acids. The CDR3 bases are TGTGCCAGCAGCGGGTACAGGGAGCCCCAGCATTTT. Translated: CASSGYREPQHF.

The rearrangement uses TRBV7-9 and TRBJ2-1; 11 bases map to TRBD2. CDR1 and CDR2 (germline): SEHNR, FQNEAQ (reference sequence). V trimming: 4 bases; J trimming: 0 bases; junction bases outside the gene matches: 11. The CDR3 extends over 19 amino acids. The CDR3, as DNA: TGTGCCAGCAGCTCCCCCCCCAGACTAGCGGGGAGCTCCTACAATGAGCAGTTCTTC. Its translation is CASSSPPRLAGSSYNEQFF.

The chain joins TRBV7-2 to TRBJ2-7; 9 bases fit TRBD1. Germline CDR1 reads SGHTA; CDR2 reads FQGNSA. The V and J ends lost 5 bases and 5 bases, in that order; junction bases with no gene match: 13. CDR3 length equals 16 residues. The CDR3 here is CASSPFFGTGKHEQYF. In DNA, the CDR3 is TGTGCCAGCAGCCCCTTCTTCGGGACAGGGAAGCACGAGCAGTACTTC.

The rearrangement links TRBV6-2 or TRBV6-3 to TRBJ1-5; 7 nucleotides line up with TRBD1. CDR3 size: 17 residues. The V gene end was trimmed by 4 bases and the J gene end by 0 bases; junction bases not matched to a gene: 9. From germline, CDR1 is MNHEY and CDR2 SVGEGT. The DNA of the CDR3 is TGTGCCAGCAGTTTTAGGGGGCAGGTCGGTAGCAATCAGCCCCAGCATTTT. Its translation is CASSFRGQVGSNQPQHF.

V and J are TRBV4-3 and TRBJ1-2; 11 nucleotides agree with TRBD1. Germline V gives CDR1 LGHNA, CDR2 YSLEER. The CDR3 has 14 amino acids. With V trimmed by 3 bases and J by 6 bases, 3 bases remained unmatched. The CDR3 DNA is TGCGCCAGCAGCCACCGGACAGGGGGCGATGGCTACACCTTC. It is translated as CASSHRTGGDGYTF.

The chain is built from TRBV9 and TRBJ2-7; unclear D gene. Germline CDR1 reads SGDLS; CDR2 reads YYNGEE. The CDR3 is 15 residues long. The V and J ends lost 0 bases and 1 base respectively, with 11 bases between them. CDR3: CASSVESGESYEQYF. Written as DNA, the CDR3 is TGTGCCAGCAGCGTAGAAAGTGGTGAGTCCTACGAGCAGTACTTC.